This entry lists 18 T cell receptor beta chains sequenced from one sample in a study of T-cell reconstitution after alpha-beta-depleted transplantation in children. Whole-study findings and limits: Several hundred graft clones that had expanded were reportedly the source of alpha-beta T cells about two months after transplant.

A TCRbeta library incorporating unique molecular identifiers was prepared. TCRdb passed the PCR reads through MiXCR, listing each CDR3 protein once. The table lists about 32,000 distinct CDR3 sequences, about 6.7% of them singletons. These receptors' antigens are unknown. Source: peripheral blood, taken 60 days after TCRalphabeta/CD19-depleted stem cell transplant. The receptors here all came from a child under two years old who had a stem cell transplant for acute myeloid leukemia, so the T cells may come from the graft donor.

The sample holds many counts of this clonotype. For the CDR3, the DNA is TGTGCCAGCAGTGAATTGGACTTCTCCTACGAGCAGTACTTC. It translates to CASSELDFSYEQYF. This chain connects TRBV25-1 to TRBJ2-7, with D possibly being TRBD2 (5 bases). CDR3 size: 14 residues. V was shortened by 1 base and J by 0 bases, with 7 bases between the two germline ends. From germline, CDR1 is MGHDK and CDR2 SYGVNS.

This clonotype was seen many times. The chain joins TRBV15 to TRBJ2-1, with 7 bases identical to TRBD2. The V and J ends lost 0 bases and 4 bases, in that order; junction bases with no gene match: 6. This CDR3 has 16 residues. CDR1 and CDR2 from the germline V gene are LNHNV and YYDKDF (reference sequence). The CDR3 coding sequence is TGTGCCACCAGCAGAGATAAGCGGGACCATTACAATGAGCAGTTCTTC. As protein: CATSRDKRDHYNEQFF.

This clonotype was seen ten or more times. The CDR3 here is CSARRDRGLEQYF. The CDR3 nucleotides read TGCAGTGCCCGCCGGGACAGGGGGCTCGAGCAGTACTTC. This chain uses TRBV20-1 with TRBJ2-7, with 12 positions matching TRBD1. The CDR3 length is 13 residues. J was trimmed by 6 bases and V by 6 bases; bases with no gene match: 6. CDR1 DFQATT and CDR2 SNEGSKA come from the germline V gene (reference sequence).

This clonotype came up many times. The CDR3 nucleotides read TGTGCCAGCAGCCCCCGGTTCGGGAGCTCCTACAATGAGCAGTTCTTC. This codes for CASSPRFGSSYNEQFF. This chain connects TRBV4-2 to TRBJ2-1; perhaps TRBD2 as D (6 bases). With 4 bases removed from V and 0 bases from J, the gap between germline ends came to 13 bases. The germline CDR1 and CDR2 sequences are LGHNA and YNFKEQ. The length of the CDR3 is 16 residues.

The CDR3 sequence: CASSSGSNTEAFF. The CDR3, as DNA: TGTGCCAGCAGCTCGGGGTCGAACACTGAAGCTTTCTTT. This chain connects TRBV5-6 to TRBJ1-1; no clear D gene. V was clipped by 3 bases and J by 1 base, with 7 bases between them. There are 13 residues in the CDR3. CDR1 and CDR2 from the germline V gene are SGHDT and YYEEEE.

This clonotype was seen many times. The J gene is TRBJ2-1, the V gene TRBV7-9, with 12 nucleotides matching TRBD2. The ends lost 3 bases at V and 1 base at J; junction bases unmatched: 13. The CDR3 has 20 amino acids. Germline values: CDR1 SEHNR, CDR2 FQNEAQ (reference sequence). DNA for the CDR3: TGTGCCAGCAGCTTTCCAAGTCTAGCGGGAGGGCCGCGGTCCTACAATGAGCAGTTCTTC. This translates into CASSFPSLAGGPRSYNEQFF.

This clonotype was seen at least ten times. The V and J genes are TRBV6-2 or TRBV6-3 and TRBJ2-7, with 7 nucleotides matching TRBD1. J lost 2 bases, V lost 2 bases, and 3 bases had no gene match. CDR3 length: 14 residues. Germline CDR1 reads MNHEY; CDR2 reads SVGEGT. In DNA form, the CDR3 reads TGTGCCAGCAGTTACCCGGGACAGCCCTACGAGCAGTACTTC. Translating gives CASSYPGQPYEQYF.

This clonotype came up a few times. The CDR3 coding sequence is TGTGCCACCGGGGACAGCGTATATAGCAATCAGCCCCAGCATTTT. Its translation: CATGDSVYSNQPQHF. The rearrangement uses TRBV15 and TRBJ1-5; TRBD1 agrees at 7 bases. V lost 8 bases and J lost 0; bases outside the gene matches: 7. Germline V gene sequence: CDR1 LNHNV, CDR2 YYDKDF (reference sequence). This CDR3 comprises 15 residues.

In its sample, this clonotype is medium-sized. The chain joins TRBV29-1 to TRBJ1-2, with 7 bases matching TRBD1. In germline, CDR1 is SQVTM, CDR2 ANQGSEA. The CDR3 is 13 residues long. Trimming took 5 bases from V and 6 from J; bases not matched to a gene: 9. Here the CDR3 DNA reads TGCAGCGTTACGGTCCAGGGGGGAGATGGCTACACCTTC. It yields the protein CSVTVQGGDGYTF.

This clonotype ranks as medium-sized (0.01 to 0.1%). This chain links TRBV21-1 with TRBJ2-2; TRBD2, as called in the table, went unchecked against the DNA. TRBV21-1 is a pseudogene. The CDR3 loop spans 15 amino acids. CDR3 loop: CASSKLAGATGELFF. The CDR3, as DNA: TGTGCCAGCAGCAAGTTAGCGGGAGCCACCGGGGAGCTGTTTTTT.

This clonotype was recorded at least ten times. The chain joins TRBV29-1 to TRBJ2-7; TRBD1 might be the D (6 bases). Trimming removed 4 bases at V and 6 bases at J, with 19 bases between. The germline gives CDR1 SQVTM, CDR2 ANQGSEA. CDR3 length: 14 residues. In DNA form, the CDR3 reads TGCAGCGTTGTGGGGACATCACCTAAAGTCGAGCAGTACTTC. Amino acid sequence: CSVVGTSPKVEQYF.

There are many counts of this clonotype. V and J are TRBV10-3 and TRBJ2-5; D is perhaps TRBD1 (7 bases). V lost 0 bases, J lost 3 bases, and 17 bases lay in between. The CDR3 has 17 amino acids. The germline gives CDR1 ENHRY, CDR2 SYGVKD. For the CDR3, the DNA is TGTGCCATCAGTGAGTCCCCAGGGGGGCACAAGAAAGAGACCCAGTACTTC. This codes for CAISESPGGHKKETQYF.

This clonotype was detected many times. This chain uses TRBV6-6 with TRBJ1-1; a possible D gene is TRBD1 (6 bases). CDR3 length: 13 residues. CDR1 MNHNY and CDR2 SVGAGI come from the germline V gene (reference sequence). V was cut by 8 bases and J by 7 bases, with 17 bases left in between. This chain's CDR3 is CASWRGKIGEAFF. The CDR3 DNA follows: TGTGCCAGCTGGAGGGGGAAGATAGGTGAAGCTTTCTTT.

This clonotype was seen at least ten times. The chain recombines TRBV19 with TRBJ2-3; 12 nucleotides align to TRBD2. The CDR3 consists of 16 residues. Losses at the gene ends were 5 bases for V and 1 base for J; bases not matched to a gene: 4. The germline V gene has CDR1 LNHDA and CDR2 SQIVND (reference sequence). The CDR3 DNA sequence: TGTGCCAGTAGTCTAGCGGGAGGGCCTGGCACAGATACGCAGTATTTT. Protein sequence: CASSLAGGPGTDTQYF. The full variable domain, rest sourced from reference TRBV19 and TRBJ2-3, is DGGITQSPKYLFRKEGQNVTLSCEQNLNHDAMYWYRQDPGQGLRLIYYSQIVNDFQKGDIAEGYSVSREKKESFPLTVTSAQKNPTAFYLCASSLAGGPGTDTQYFGPGTRLTVL.

In this sample, this clonotype turned up many times. The J gene is TRBJ2-1, the V gene TRBV20-1; D possibly matches TRBD1 or TRBD2 (6 bases each). Germline V gene lookup returns CDR1 DFQATT and CDR2 SNEGSKA (reference sequence). V was shortened by 5 bases and J by 0 bases, with 17 bases between the two germline ends. The CDR3 has 16 residues. The DNA for the CDR3 is TGCAGTGCTCAAAGGGGGGCCGTACGCTCCTACAATGAGCAGTTCTTC. As protein: CSAQRGAVRSYNEQFF.

The sample holds many counts of this clonotype. The V call is TRBV7-9, the J call TRBJ2-3, with 12 bases fitting TRBD2. Germline-derived CDR1 and CDR2 are SEHNR and FQNEAQ (reference sequence). The V segment lost 5 bases and the J segment 11 bases; nucleotides outside the gene matches: 11. The CDR3 has 15 residues. The CDR3 sequence: CASSIRLAGANEQYF. The DNA for the CDR3 is TGTGCCAGCAGCATAAGACTAGCGGGGGCCAATGAGCAGTATTTT.

This clonotype has at least ten counts. Here the CDR3 reads CASSPSGAGNQPQHF. CDR3 bases: TGTGCCAGCAGTCCCTCGGGGGCGGGCAATCAGCCCCAGCATTTT. The J gene is TRBJ1-5, the V gene TRBV6-5, with a possible D match to TRBD1 (6 bases). The CDR3 is made up of 15 amino acids. Germline V gene data show CDR1 as MNHEY and CDR2 as SVGAGI. V shed 5 bases and J shed 2 bases, with 13 bases lying between them.

By proportion, this clonotype is medium-sized. J is TRBJ1-2 and V is TRBV7-9; D remains unclear. Germline CDR1 reads SEHNR; CDR2 reads FQNEAQ (reference sequence). The CDR3 is made up of 14 amino acids. V was trimmed by 1 base and J by 4 bases, leaving 10 bases between them. CDR3 nucleotide sequence: TGTGCCAGCAGCTTAGGGGAAATAGTCTATGGCTACACCTTC. Translation: CASSLGEIVYGYTF.